This entry features one T cell receptor (beta chain) sequence. Its matching antigen is unknown. V gave up 4 bases and J gave up 5 bases, with 17 bases separating them. CDR1 is SQVTM and CDR2 is ANQGSEA in the germline V gene. The CDR3 is 15 residues long. The sample is drawn from a study of T cell responses to AZD1222 COVID-19 vaccine. General study results and limits: The span of vaccine-associated CD4 TCRs extended across spike, with dominance at 160-218 and 743-854.

The repertoire was sequenced with immunoSEQ multiplex PCR; TCRdb's copy has only in-frame clones and lacks some. The table records around 150,000 clones, about 90% of them present only once. The sequencing used peripheral blood, collected 28 days after the second AZD1222 dose. The chain employs TRBV29-1 and TRBJ1-4; a weak D match, TRBD1 (5 bases). The TCR was taken from an adult who received the AZD1222 COVID-19 vaccine. The CDR3: CSVATSTAGNEKLFF. The CDR3 region has the DNA TGCAGCGTTGCTACCTCGACAGCGGGAAATGAAAAACTGTTTTTT.